These 29 T cell receptor beta chains were all obtained from the same sample, sequenced in a study of early T cells in non-severe SARS-CoV-2 infection. TCRdb called the 5' RACE reads again in MiXCR, with one record for every CDR3 protein. The data show around 89,000 distinct CDR3 sequences, with roughly 14% seen just once and around 0.5% held by the top ten. The sequenced sample was whole blood. The source of these receptors is an adult who was a healthcare worker with PCR-confirmed SARS-CoV-2 infection or an uninfected control (not recorded which).

The sample holds many counts of this clonotype. V and J are TRBV6-2 or TRBV6-3 and TRBJ1-6; D gene ambiguous. CDR1 and CDR2 from the germline V gene are MNHEY and SVGEGT. Trimming removed 4 bases at V and 7 bases at J, with 14 bases between. This CDR3 contains 15 residues. The CDR3 region has the DNA TGTGCCAGCAGTTCATGGACGGAACGGAATTCACCCCTCCACTTT. Amino acid sequence: CASSSWTERNSPLHF.

This clonotype was detected a few times. This chain joins TRBV18 and TRBJ1-6; 10 nucleotides align to TRBD1. CDR1 and CDR2 from the germline V gene are KGHSH and LQKENI. V lost 7 bases to trimming and J lost 0 bases; unmatched junction nucleotides: 12. The CDR3 length is 19 residues. The CDR3 nucleotides read TGTGCCAGCTTGGCCGGGACAGGGGCAATCCCCTCCTATAATTCACCCCTCCACTTT. This sequence encodes CASLAGTGAIPSYNSPLHF. Complete variable domain (other parts from reference TRBV18 and TRBJ1-6): NAGVMQNPRHLVRRRGQEARLRCSPMKGHSHVYWYRQLPEEGLKFMVYLQKENIIDESGMPKERFSAEFPKEGPSILRIQQVVRGDSAAYFCASLAGTGAIPSYNSPLHFGNGTRLTVT.

This chain joins TRBV7-8 and TRBJ1-1; 9 bases match TRBD1. CDR3 length equals 15 residues. The V segment lost 1 base and the J segment 4 bases; nucleotides outside the gene matches: 4. Germline lookup yields CDR1 SGHVS and CDR2 FQNEAQ. The CDR3: CASSLDGQGSTEAFF. For the CDR3, the DNA is TGTGCCAGCAGCTTAGACGGACAGGGGAGCACTGAAGCTTTCTTT.

This rearrangement joins TRBV27 to TRBJ1-1; D not certain. Germline CDR1 and CDR2: MNHEY and SMNVEV (reference sequence). Trimming took 3 bases from V and 3 from J, leaving 11 bases between them. The CDR3 has 14 residues. In DNA form, the CDR3 reads TGTGCCAGCAGTTTGAGACACCTGTACACTGAAGCTTTCTTT. Translating it yields CASSLRHLYTEAFF.

This clonotype occurred a few times. The rearrangement links TRBV5-1 to TRBJ1-4; 9 bases are a match to TRBD1. The CDR3 runs 16 residues. V lost 0 bases and J lost 5; bases outside the gene matches: 5. Germline CDR1 reads SGHRS; CDR2 reads YFSETQ. In DNA form, the CDR3 reads TGCGCCAGCAGCTTGGCCGAAGGGACAGGGAATGAAAAACTGTTTTTT. This sequence encodes CASSLAEGTGNEKLFF.

This clonotype was counted a few times. This chain connects TRBV19 to TRBJ2-2; TRBD1 aligns across 7 bases. With V trimmed by 4 bases and J by 0 bases, 2 bases remained unmatched. CDR3 length: 15 amino acids. Per the germline V gene, CDR1 is LNHDA and CDR2 is SQIVND (reference sequence). CDR3 amino acids: CASSKGTANTGELFF. CDR3 DNA: TGTGCCAGTAGTAAAGGGACAGCGAACACCGGGGAGCTGTTTTTT. Full variable domain (rest looked up from reference TRBV19 and TRBJ2-2): DGGITQSPKYLFRKEGQNVTLSCEQNLNHDAMYWYRQDPGQGLRLIYYSQIVNDFQKGDIAEGYSVSREKKESFPLTVTSAQKNPTAFYLCASSKGTANTGELFFGEGSRLTVL.

This clonotype was observed a handful of times. The rearrangement uses TRBV28 and TRBJ2-5, with 9 bases matching TRBD1. Germline CDR1 and CDR2: MDHEN and SYDVKM. The CDR3 has 16 amino acids. V lost 4 bases to trimming and J lost 6 bases; unmatched junction nucleotides: 12. The CDR3 here is CASSSRKDRGVQTQYF. The DNA of the CDR3 is TGTGCCAGCAGTTCACGAAAGGACAGGGGAGTACAGACCCAGTACTTC.

The rearrangement links TRBV6-1 to TRBJ1-2, with a weak D call TRBD1 (6 bases). The V gene lost 6 bases and the J gene lost 2 bases, with 13 bases spanning the gap. Germline values: CDR1 MNHNS, CDR2 SASEGT. This CDR3 contains 14 residues. CDR3 in DNA: TGTGCCAGCAGCCTATCCGGGACAAACTATGGCTACACCTTC. It translates to CASSLSGTNYGYTF.

This clonotype was picked up a small number of times. V and J are TRBV2 and TRBJ2-5, with 7 bases that match TRBD1. J gave up 5 bases and V 6 bases, and 6 bases lay outside the gene matches. This CDR3 region has 13 residues. Germline V gives CDR1 SNHLY, CDR2 FYNNEI. CDR3 residues: CASRRDRDETQYF. CDR3 nucleotides: TGTGCCAGCAGGCGTGACAGGGATGAGACCCAGTACTTC.

A single count supports this clonotype. The rearrangement joins TRBV29-1 to TRBJ2-3; no firm D call. The V end was cut by 6 bases, the J end by 1 base, with 8 bases between. CDR1 and CDR2 from the germline V gene are SQVTM and ANQGSEA. The CDR3 loop spans 12 amino acids. CDR3 in amino acids: CSVQDGTDTQYF. The CDR3 DNA is TGCAGCGTGCAGGACGGCACAGATACGCAGTATTTT.

This chain joins TRBV7-2 and TRBJ2-5; D tentatively reads TRBD1 or TRBD2 (5 bases each). CDR3 size: 14 residues. V was clipped by 4 bases and J by 1 base, with 10 bases between them. Per the germline V gene, CDR1 is SGHTA and CDR2 is FQGNSA. CDR3 DNA sequence: TGTGCCAGCAGCTCAGGGACCACCCAAGAGACCCAGTACTTC. This gives the protein CASSSGTTQETQYF.

This clonotype showed up just a few times. The chain is built from TRBV7-6 and TRBJ1-1; 7 positions match TRBD1. V trimming: 1 base; J trimming: 8 bases; junction bases outside the gene matches: 7. The CDR3 sequence is 14 residues long. Germline V gives CDR1 SGHVS, CDR2 FNYEAQ. The CDR3 region has the DNA TGTGCCAGCAGCTTAGTAGGAGGGGGCGAGGAAGCTTTCTTT. Residues: CASSLVGGGEEAFF. The full variable domain, rest sourced from reference TRBV7-6 and TRBJ1-1, is GAGVSQSPRYKVTKRGQDVALRCDPISGHVSLYWYRQALGQGPEFLTYFNYEAQQDKSGLPNDRFSAERPEGSISTLTIQRTEQRDSAMYRCASSLVGGGEEAFFGQGTRLTVV.

Worth noting for this clonotype: A junction end diverges from the germline sequence, so it may reflect a read error. The rearrangement joins TRBV7-6 to TRBJ2-1; D is undetermined. This CDR3 has 13 residues. Germline V lookup: CDR1 SGHVS, CDR2 FNYEAQ. This chain's CDR3 is CANSSDMEDEQFF. Here the CDR3 DNA reads TGTGCCAACAGCTCCGACATGGAAGATGAGCAGTTCTTC. The full variable domain, in which reference TRBV7-6 and TRBJ2-1 provide the parts outside the CDR3, is GAGVSQSPRYKVTKRGQDVALRCDPISGHVSLYWYRQALGQGPEFLTYFNYEAQQDKSGLPNDRFSAERPEGSISTLTIQRTEQRDSAMYRCANSSDMEDEQFFGPGTRLTVL.

This clonotype was seen a handful of times. The V and J genes are TRBV20-1 and TRBJ2-5, with 11 bases that match TRBD1. Germline V lookup: CDR1 DFQATT, CDR2 SNEGSKA (reference sequence). The junction had 2 bases not matched to a gene; V was cut back by 1 base and J by 4 bases. The CDR3 has 14 residues. Here the CDR3 reads CSARGTGGRETQYF. For the CDR3, the DNA is TGCAGTGCTAGAGGGACAGGGGGCAGAGAGACCCAGTACTTC.

The chain combines TRBV7-9 with TRBJ1-1; no clear D. Trimming took off 2 bases at V and 0 bases at J, with 7 bases between the two ends. The CDR3 has 14 residues. Germline V gene data show CDR1 as SEHNR and CDR2 as FQNEAQ (reference sequence). CDR3 protein: CASSLSRLNTEAFF. CDR3 nucleotides: TGTGCCAGCAGCTTATCTAGATTGAACACTGAAGCTTTCTTT.

This chain connects TRBV5-4 to TRBJ1-2; D perhaps matches TRBD1 (6 bases). Germline V gives CDR1 SGHNT, CDR2 YYREEE (reference sequence). This CDR3 has 15 residues. V lost 4 bases and J lost 6, with 19 bases in between. CDR3 amino acids: CASSLERTERHGYTF. CDR3 nucleotides: TGTGCCAGCAGCCTTGAACGGACAGAGCGACATGGCTACACCTTC.

V is TRBV7-7 and J is TRBJ2-2, with a weak D call TRBD1 (5 bases). Germline values: CDR1 SSHAT, CDR2 FNYEAQ (reference sequence). V was cut by 1 base and J by 2 bases, with 8 bases left in between. CDR3 length: 15 residues. The chain's CDR3 is CASSLEQANTGELFF. CDR3 in DNA: TGTGCCAGCAGCTTAGAACAGGCAAACACCGGGGAGCTGTTTTTT.

The chain employs TRBV4-2 and TRBJ2-2; no reliable D call. Germline V lookup: CDR1 LGHNA, CDR2 YNFKEQ. The CDR3 totals 16 residues. With 0 bases removed from V and 3 bases from J, the gap between germline ends came to 11 bases. The CDR3 DNA follows: TGTGCCAGCAGCCAAGACGCTAGATCGGACACCGGGGAGCTGTTTTTT. This encodes CASSQDARSDTGELFF.

This clonotype was picked up a small number of times. The J gene is TRBJ2-3, the V gene TRBV5-1, with D maybe TRBD1 (5 bases). Trimming left V 9 bases short and J 5 bases short, with 13 bases between. CDR3 size: 12 residues. Per germline, CDR1 SGHRS and CDR2 YFSETQ. CDR3 region: CATGQGKDTQYF. The CDR3 DNA follows: TGCGCCACCGGACAAGGGAAAGATACGCAGTATTTT.

The V and J genes are TRBV12-3 or TRBV12-4 and TRBJ2-1, with 7 bases that match TRBD2. The CDR3 is made up of 16 amino acids. The V segment lost 6 bases and the J segment 7 bases; nucleotides outside the gene matches: 15. The CDR3 nucleotides are TGTGCCAGCAGCGCCGGTGGGAGCGGGGAGGGAAATGAGCAGTTCTTC. It codes for CASSAGGSGEGNEQFF.

In its sample, this clonotype was seen a few times. The V gene is TRBV5-1, the J gene TRBJ1-1; a weak D match, TRBD1 (5 bases). Between the trimmed V and J ends, which lost 7 bases and 0 bases, there was a span of 16 bases. Germline V lookup: CDR1 SGHRS, CDR2 YFSETQ. CDR3 size: 15 residues. The CDR3 spells CASRKPGGMNTEAFF. CDR3 nucleotide sequence: TGCGCCAGCCGTAAACCGGGGGGGATGAACACTGAAGCTTTCTTT.

The chain employs TRBV7-2 and TRBJ1-1, with TRBD1 matching over 8 bases. The CDR3 runs 14 residues. Germline CDR1 reads SGHTA; CDR2 reads FQGNSA. J lost 6 bases, V lost 4 bases, and 7 bases had no gene match. The CDR3 is CASSSGQGLSEAFF. In DNA form, the CDR3 reads TGTGCCAGCAGCTCCGGACAGGGTCTGTCTGAAGCTTTCTTT.

As DNA, the CDR3 is TGTGCCAGCAGTCCAAGGACAGGGGGCCCCTACGAGCAGTACGTC. It translates to CASSPRTGGPYEQYV. J is TRBJ2-7 and V is TRBV6-1, with 11 bases fitting TRBD1. This CDR3 has 15 amino acids. Per germline, CDR1 MNHNS and CDR2 SASEGT. V shed 5 bases and J 2 bases; nucleotides not matched to a gene: 5.

The rearrangement links TRBV11-2 to TRBJ2-5; D remains ambiguous. The V gene lost 3 bases and the J gene lost 1 base, with 12 bases spanning the gap. Germline assignment: CDR1 SGHAT and CDR2 FQNNGV. The CDR3 sequence is 15 residues long. DNA for the CDR3: TGTGCCAGCAGCTTTGACCCTGCAAGCCAAGAGACCCAGTACTTC. It yields the protein CASSFDPASQETQYF. The entire variable domain, with the rest obtained from reference TRBV11-2 and TRBJ2-5, is as follows: EAGVAQSPRYKIIEKRQSVAFWCNPISGHATLYWYQQILGQGPKLLIQFQNNGVVDDSQLPKDRFSAERLKGVDSTLKIQPAKLEDSAVYLCASSFDPASQETQYFGPGTRLLVL.

V and J are TRBV19 and TRBJ2-4, with unresolved D. V lost 5 bases and J 0 bases, leaving 11 bases between the germline ends. CDR1 is LNHDA, CDR2 SQIVND, per germline (reference sequence). The CDR3 is 15 amino acids. The CDR3, as DNA: TGTGCCAGTAGTGTTAGTTCGGTAGCCAAAAACATTCAGTACTTC. Translated: CASSVSSVAKNIQYF.

The chain is built from TRBV7-8 and TRBJ2-7; the D gene is possibly TRBD1 (5 bases). V gave up 5 bases and J gave up 4 bases, with 15 bases separating them. CDR1 SGHVS and CDR2 FQNEAQ come from the germline V gene. CDR3 size: 14 residues. CDR3 nucleotide sequence: TGTGCCAGCAGCCCCAGCCGACAGTATTACGAGCAGTACGTC. As protein: CASSPSRQYYEQYV.

This clonotype was counted only a few times. The junction departs from germline at one end; a sequencing error may be responsible. The rearrangement joins TRBV6-6 to TRBJ1-1; tentatively, D is TRBD1 (5 bases). Germline CDR1 and CDR2: MNHNY and SVGAGI (reference sequence). This CDR3 is built from 16 residues. This CDR3 is CASSWGRASMNIEAFF. The CDR3 DNA reads TGTGCCAGCAGTTGGGGCAGGGCAAGCATGAACATTGAAGCTTTCTTT.

The V call is TRBV11-1, the J call TRBJ2-7; perhaps TRBD1 as D (5 bases). The V end was cut by 3 bases, the J end by 6 bases, with 12 bases between. CDR1 is SGHAT and CDR2 is FQDESV in the germline V gene (reference sequence). The CDR3 consists of 13 residues. CDR3 in DNA: TGTGCCAGCAGCTTCGACAGAGTCGCCGAGCAGTACGTC. This codes for CASSFDRVAEQYV.

The chain has TRBV10-1 and TRBJ2-1; D may be TRBD2 (5 bases). V lost 4 bases and J 6 bases, leaving 13 bases between the germline ends. The germline V gene encodes CDR1 WNHNN and CDR2 SYGVQD (reference sequence). This CDR3 has 14 amino acids. The CDR3 region has the DNA TGCGCCAGCAGTGCCGGGGTAGGAGGCAATGAGCAGTTCTTC. This translates into CASSAGVGGNEQFF.